The rows below give T cell receptor beta chains drawn from one sample of a study of CD8+ T cells in alopecia areata. Assay used: immunoSEQ multiplex PCR; TCRdb lists only in-frame clones, some missing. This sample yields about 140,000 clones, of which 50% to 65% are seen a single time; about 4.5% belongs to the top ten. The sequenced sample consisted of CD4+ T cells sorted from blood. The receptors stem from a human donor in good health. The CDR3 runs from the conserved cysteine through the conserved F or W. A D gene is named only where the DNA matches it firmly. Clone size is not always given. Where it is, it says once, few, many or a class for expanded clones.

>TRBV4-1|TRBJ2-2|TRBD1|few
TGCGCCAGCAGCCCGGACAGGGGGCAGAACACCGGGGAGCTGTTTTTT
CASSPDRGQNTGELFF
>TRBV2|TRBJ2-5|-|-
TGTGCCAGCTCTCCCCGAGAGTTTTCAATAAAGACCCAGTACTTC
CASSPREFSIKTQYF
>TRBV15|TRBJ2-5|-|-
TGTGCCACCAGCAGAGAGAGGGGGATCAGGGAGACCCAGTACTTC
CATSRERGIRETQYF
>TRBV27|TRBJ2-7|-|once
TGTGCCAGCAGTCGGGACCCGGCCTACGAGCAGTACTTC
CASSRDPAYEQYF
>TRBV7-8|TRBJ1-1|-|-
TGTGCCAGCAGCCCTAGCCGTCTAGCAGGGGAGGCTTTCTTT
CASSPSRLAGEAFF
>TRBV6-1|TRBJ2-5|-|-
TGTGCCAGCACCCGGACAATCGTGACGGAGACCCAGTACTTC
CASTRTIVTETQYF
>TRBV7-2|TRBJ2-5|-|-
TGTGCCAGCAGCTTAGAGGGCCGGGACAACGGTCGAGAGACCCAGTACTTC
CASSLEGRDNGRETQYF
>TRBV29-1|TRBJ2-3|TRBD2|-
TGCAGCGTTGTCGGCGGGAGTGATACGCAGTATTTT
CSVVGGSDTQYF
>TRBV14|TRBJ2-3|TRBD1|-
TGTGCCAGCAGTATGGACAGGGCCAGCACAGATACGCAGTATTTT
CASSMDRASTDTQYF
>TRBV20-1|TRBJ2-3|-|once
TGCAGTGCCCCTTTAGCAGATACGCAGTATTTT
CSAPLADTQYF
>TRBV18|TRBJ2-2|TRBD2|few
TGTGCCAGCTCGGGACTAGCGGACACGAACACCGGGGAGCTGTTTTTT
CASSGLADTNTGELFF
>TRBV4-1|TRBJ2-1|-|-
TGCGCCAGCAGCCAAGATGCTAGCAGACGCTACAATGAGCAGTTCTTC
CASSQDASRRYNEQFF
>TRBV2|TRBJ1-2|-|few
TGTGCCAGCAGTCCCCCCTTTAACTATGGCTACACCTTC
CASSPPFNYGYTF
>TRBV29-1|TRBJ2-3|-|-
TGCAGCGTTCGAACTCGTTTCACAGATACGCAGTATTTT
CSVRTRFTDTQYF
>TRBV29-1|TRBJ2-5|-|few
TGCAGCGTGGTACTTTTCGGCCAGTACTTC
CSVVLFGQYF
>TRBV4-1|TRBJ2-2|-|-
TGCGCCAGCAGCCAAGATCAGCAGATTTCTTCCGGGGAGCTGTTTTTT
CASSQDQQISSGELFF
>TRBV7-9|TRBJ1-2|-|-
TGTGCCAGCAGTCAAACCGTTAACTATGGCTACACCTTC
CASSQTVNYGYTF
>TRBV5-1|TRBJ1-1|-|-
TGCGCCAGCAGCTTGGAGGTTGACACTGAAGCTTTCTTT
CASSLEVDTEAFF
>TRBV10-3|TRBJ2-5|-|-
TGTGCCACCGGGCTAGGTCAAGAGACCCAGTACTTC
CATGLGQETQYF
>TRBV6-5|TRBJ2-7|-|few
TGTGCCAGCAGTTACTCAGGACAGTCCGAGCAGTACTTC
CASSYSGQSEQYF
>TRBV15|TRBJ2-5|TRBD1|-
TGTGCCACAAGACATACAGGGGGCGGAGAGACCCAGTACTTC
CATRHTGGGETQYF
>TRBV29-1|TRBJ2-5|TRBD2|-
TGCAGCGTCCGACTAGCGGGAGTGCGAGAGACCCAGTACTTC
CSVRLAGVRETQYF
>TRBV2|TRBJ1-5|-|-
TGTGCCAGCAGTGTAAAGTCGGCTACGCCCCAGCATTTT
CASSVKSATPQHF
>TRBV4-1|TRBJ2-3|-|once
TGCGCCAGCAGCCAAGTTAGTCTAGCGCCTAGCACAGATACGCAGTATTTT
CASSQVSLAPSTDTQYF
>TRBV9|TRBJ2-1|TRBD1|once
TGTGCCAGCAGCGCCAGGACAGGCCTCTCCTACAATGAGCAGTTCTTC
CASSARTGLSYNEQFF
>TRBV2|TRBJ2-2|TRBD2|medium-sized
TGTGCCAGCGCGACTAGCCGAGCGAACACCGGGGAGCTGTTTTTT
CASATSRANTGELFF
>TRBV6-6|TRBJ1-5|-|few
TGTGCCAGCAAATGGAAGGGGGAAGGCAATCAGCCCCAGCATTTT
CASKWKGEGNQPQHF
>TRBV5-5|TRBJ2-2|TRBD2|-
TGTGCCAGCAGCCCGAATGGACTAGCGAACACCGGGGAGCTGTTTTTT
CASSPNGLANTGELFF
>TRBV30|TRBJ1-5|-|-
TGTGCCTGGGCGCATCCAGGGGCAAATCAGCCCCAGCATTTT
CAWAHPGANQPQHF
>TRBV25-1|TRBJ2-7|TRBD2|-
TGTGCCAGCTCCCTAGCGGGAGAGTTTTCGGAGCAGTACTTC
CASSLAGEFSEQYF
>TRBV5-1|TRBJ1-2|-|-
TGCGCCAGCAGCTTGGAGGGGCAGAATGGCTACACCTTC
CASSLEGQNGYTF
>TRBV15|TRBJ1-1|-|few
TGTGCCACCAGCAGACCGTTAAGGAACACTGAAGCTTTCTTT
CATSRPLRNTEAFF
>TRBV2|TRBJ2-7|TRBD1|-
TGTGCCAGCAGCCAAGGGGCCCTTGGACAGGGGCGGGGGGAGCAGTACTTC
CASSQGALGQGRGEQYF
>TRBV27|TRBJ2-1|-|-
TGTGCCAGCCCACCATCCATGAGCTCCTACAATGAGCAGTTCTTC
CASPPSMSSYNEQFF
>TRBV28|TRBJ1-5|-|-
TGTGCCAGCCAGACCTGGAGCAATCAGCCCCAGCATTTT
CASQTWSNQPQHF
>TRBV7-2|TRBJ2-2|TRBD2|-
TGTGCCAGCAGACTGACTAGCGTGGACACCGGGGAGCTGTTTTTT
CASRLTSVDTGELFF
>TRBV29-1|TRBJ1-1|-|-
TGCAGCGTCACTACTCACCGGGCCCTGAGCACTGAAGCTTTCTTT
CSVTTHRALSTEAFF
>TRBV2|TRBJ1-3|-|once
TGTGCCAGTCGGACTTCCCAGGTTGGAAACACCATATATTTT
CASRTSQVGNTIYF
>TRBV29-1|TRBJ1-1|-|once
TGCAGCGTTGGTTGGACAGCCCTTCGCACTGAAGCTTTCTTT
CSVGWTALRTEAFF
>TRBV4-1|TRBJ2-2|-|-
TGCGCCAGCAGCCAAGACAGGGCGAACACCGGGGAGCTGTTTTTT
CASSQDRANTGELFF
>TRBV6-5|TRBJ2-7|-|once
TGTGCCAGCAGCCCCGTAGGGGTCCCCTACGAGCAGTACTTC
CASSPVGVPYEQYF
>TRBV2|TRBJ2-7|TRBD1|-
TGTGCCAGCAGTACGGACAGGGGCTACGAGCAGTACTTC
CASSTDRGYEQYF
>TRBV30|TRBJ2-5|TRBD2|-
TGTGCCTGGAGTGGGACTAGAATGGGGACCCAGTACTTC
CAWSGTRMGTQYF
>TRBV29-1|TRBJ1-3|-|-
TGCAGCGTCCTCCCCGGGGGAAACTCTGGAAACACCATATATTTT
CSVLPGGNSGNTIYF
>TRBV18|TRBJ2-5|-|-
TGTGCCAGCTCACCGGCGTTCAAATCCCAAGAGACCCAGTACTTC
CASSPAFKSQETQYF
>TRBV7-9|TRBJ2-3|-|few
TGTGCCAGCAGCGAGGGGGCTAGCGGTTATCGCACAGATACGCAGTATTTT
CASSEGASGYRTDTQYF
>TRBV5-6|TRBJ2-3|TRBD2|-
TGTGCCAGCATCCGACTAGCGGTCACAGATACGCAGTATTTT
CASIRLAVTDTQYF
>TRBV29-1|TRBJ2-3|-|-
TGCAGCGTTGAACCCCCGGATAAATTTGATACGCAGTATTTT
CSVEPPDKFDTQYF
>TRBV29-1|TRBJ2-1|-|once
TGCAGCGTTGAACAGGGGTCCTTCACCTACAATGAGCAGTTCTTC
CSVEQGSFTYNEQFF